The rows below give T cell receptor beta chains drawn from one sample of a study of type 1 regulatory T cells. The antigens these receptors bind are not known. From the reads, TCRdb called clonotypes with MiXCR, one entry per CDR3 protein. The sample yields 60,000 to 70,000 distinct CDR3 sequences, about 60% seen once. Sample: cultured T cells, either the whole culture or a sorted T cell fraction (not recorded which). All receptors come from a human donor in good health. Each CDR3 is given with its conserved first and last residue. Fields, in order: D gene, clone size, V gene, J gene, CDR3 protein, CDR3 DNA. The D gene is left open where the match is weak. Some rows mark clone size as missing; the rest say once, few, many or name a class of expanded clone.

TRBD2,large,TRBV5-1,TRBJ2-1,CASSVAGRLYNEQFF,TGCGCCAGCAGCGTAGCGGGACGATTATACAATGAGCAGTTCTTC
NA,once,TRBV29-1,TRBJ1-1,CSVVGLLNTEAFF,TGCAGCGTTGTGGGGCTCTTGAACACTGAAGCTTTCTTT
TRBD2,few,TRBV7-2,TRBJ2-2,CASSLTSGNTGELFF,TGTGCCAGCAGCTTGACTAGCGGGAACACCGGGGAGCTGTTTTTT
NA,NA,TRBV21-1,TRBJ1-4,CASSPGGNEKLFF,TGTGCCAGCAGTCCAGGGGGCAATGAAAAACTGTTTTTT
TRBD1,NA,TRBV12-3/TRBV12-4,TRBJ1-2,CASTQGAGYGYTF,TGTGCAAGCACCCAGGGGGCGGGCTATGGCTACACCTTC
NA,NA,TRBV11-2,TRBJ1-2,CASSLGGAPNSNYGYTF,TGTGCCAGCAGCTTAGGCGGAGCACCCAATTCTAACTATGGCTACACCTTC
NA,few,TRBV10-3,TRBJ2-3,CAISVSIGSTDTQYF,TGTGCCATCAGTGTCAGTATTGGTAGCACAGATACGCAGTATTTT
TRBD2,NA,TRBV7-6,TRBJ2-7,CASSQTSGNSYEQYF,TGTGCCAGCAGCCAGACTAGCGGAAATTCCTACGAGCAGTACTTC
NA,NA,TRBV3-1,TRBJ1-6,CASSSRGDHSPLHF,TGTGCCAGCAGCTCACGCGGGGACCATTCACCCCTCCACTTT
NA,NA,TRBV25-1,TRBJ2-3,CASSELGGIGTDTQYF,TGTGCCAGCAGTGAATTGGGCGGGATAGGAACAGATACGCAGTATTTT
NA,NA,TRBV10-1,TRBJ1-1,CASSESILNTEAFF,TGCGCCAGCAGTGAGTCGATACTGAACACTGAAGCTTTCTTT
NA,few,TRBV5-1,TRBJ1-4,CASSPGRGDEKLFF,TGCGCCAGCAGCCCGGGACGCGGGGATGAAAAACTGTTTTTT
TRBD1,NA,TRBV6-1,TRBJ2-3,CASSGRRDRAGDTQYF,TGTGCCAGCAGTGGCCGACGGGACAGGGCTGGAGATACGCAGTATTTT
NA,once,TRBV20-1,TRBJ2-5,CSARDPARPTSRFQETQYF,TGCAGTGCTAGAGATCCCGCCCGTCCGACAAGCCGATTCCAAGAGACCCAGTACTTC
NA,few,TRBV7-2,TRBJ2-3,CASSLESTDTQYF,TGTGCCAGCAGCTTAGAGAGCACAGATACGCAGTATTTT
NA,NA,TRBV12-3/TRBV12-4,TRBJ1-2,CASARGGYGYTF,TGTGCCAGCGCAAGGGGAGGCTATGGCTACACCTTC
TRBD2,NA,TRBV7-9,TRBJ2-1,CASSTMGPGRALRDEQFF,TGTGCCAGCAGTACAATGGGTCCCGGGAGGGCATTACGGGATGAGCAGTTCTTC
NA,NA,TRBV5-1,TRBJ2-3,CASSLPGGSTDTQYF,TGCGCCAGCAGCTTGCCGGGCGGGAGCACAGATACGCAGTATTTT
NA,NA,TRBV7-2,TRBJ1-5,CASSLQGGQPQHF,TGTGCCAGCAGCTTACAGGGAGGTCAGCCCCAGCATTTT
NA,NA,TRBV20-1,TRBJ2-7,CSARVQGKDEQYF,TGCAGTGCTAGAGTACAGGGAAAGGACGAGCAGTACTTC
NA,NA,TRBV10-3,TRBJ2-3,CAISGPSSTDTQYF,TGTGCCATCAGCGGCCCGTCTAGCACAGATACGCAGTATTTT
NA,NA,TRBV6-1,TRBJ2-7,CASSDKVEQYF,TGTGCCAGCAGTGATAAGGTCGAGCAGTACTTC
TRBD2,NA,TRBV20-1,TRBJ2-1,CSGTRSSYNEQFF,TGCAGTGGGACTAGGAGCTCCTACAATGAGCAGTTCTTC
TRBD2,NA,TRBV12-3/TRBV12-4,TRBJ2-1,CASSRLAQFSYNEQFF,TGTGCCAGCAGCAGACTAGCCCAATTCTCCTACAATGAGCAGTTCTTC
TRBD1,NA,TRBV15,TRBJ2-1,CAPAGEQGANEQFF,TGTGCCCCCGCGGGGGAACAGGGGGCGAATGAGCAGTTCTTC
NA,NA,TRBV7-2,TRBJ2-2,CASSLAGKNTGELFF,TGTGCCAGCAGCTTGGCGGGAAAGAACACCGGGGAGCTGTTTTTT
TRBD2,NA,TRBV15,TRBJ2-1,CATSRKTSGHYNEQFF,TGTGCCACCAGCAGAAAGACTAGCGGGCACTACAATGAGCAGTTCTTC
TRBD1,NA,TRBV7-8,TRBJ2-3,CATGPRTGITDTQYF,TGTGCCACCGGCCCGAGGACAGGGATCACAGATACGCAGTATTTT
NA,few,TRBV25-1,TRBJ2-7,CASSEQGEQYF,TGTGCCAGCAGTGAGCAGGGGGAGCAGTACTTC
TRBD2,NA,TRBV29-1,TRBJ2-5,CSVERPRRGAAAGGQETQYF,TGCAGCGTTGAGCGTCCTCGGCGGGGGGCGGCGGCGGGAGGCCAAGAGACCCAGTACTTC
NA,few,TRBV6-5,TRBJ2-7,CASSQNYEQYF,TGTGCCAGCAGCCAAAACTACGAGCAGTACTTC
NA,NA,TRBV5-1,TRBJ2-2,CASSLTGQLTGELFF,TGCGCCAGCAGCTTGACTGGACAACTCACCGGGGAGCTGTTTTTT
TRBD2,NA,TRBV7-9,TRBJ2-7,CASSPPAGTRPTVEQYF,TGTGCCAGCAGCCCACCCGCCGGGACTAGGCCCACTGTCGAGCAGTACTTC
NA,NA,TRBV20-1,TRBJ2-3,CSAGTSSTDTQYF,TGCAGTGCTGGGACGTCGAGCACAGATACGCAGTATTTT
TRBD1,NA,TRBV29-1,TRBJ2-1,CSGKITGAAEQFF,TGCAGCGGAAAGATTACAGGGGCAGCTGAGCAGTTCTTC
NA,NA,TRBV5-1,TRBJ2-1,CASSLLGSAGGVHEQFF,TGCGCCAGCAGCTTGTTAGGATCGGCAGGGGGGGTCCATGAGCAGTTCTTC
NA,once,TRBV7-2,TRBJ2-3,CASSLLQTTDTQYF,TGTGCCAGCAGCTTATTACAGACCACAGATACGCAGTATTTT
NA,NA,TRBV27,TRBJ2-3,CASSRIGLSGSTDTQYF,TGTGCCAGCAGTCGGATCGGCCTGAGCGGGAGCACAGATACGCAGTATTTT
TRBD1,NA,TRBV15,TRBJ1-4,CATSTATGKEKLFF,TGTGCCACCAGCACCGCGACAGGGAAGGAAAAACTGTTTTTT
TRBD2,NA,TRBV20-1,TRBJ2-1,CSAVGLAGLQEQFF,TGCAGTGCTGTTGGACTAGCGGGTTTGCAGGAGCAGTTCTTC
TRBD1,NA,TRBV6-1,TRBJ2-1,CASSSGTVNEQFF,TGTGCCAGCAGTTCCGGGACAGTCAATGAGCAGTTCTTC
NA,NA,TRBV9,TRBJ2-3,CASSSSGGRTDTQYF,TGTGCCAGCAGCTCCTCCGGGGGGCGAACAGATACGCAGTATTTT
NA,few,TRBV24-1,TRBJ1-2,CATSDPAREYGYTF,TGTGCCACCAGTGACCCTGCTCGGGAGTATGGCTACACCTTC
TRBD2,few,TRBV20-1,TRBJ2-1,CSAWTSGSNEQFF,TGCAGTGCTTGGACTAGCGGGAGTAATGAGCAGTTCTTC
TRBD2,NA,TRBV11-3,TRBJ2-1,CASSLGLAGEQFF,TGTGCCAGCAGCTTAGGACTAGCCGGTGAGCAGTTCTTC
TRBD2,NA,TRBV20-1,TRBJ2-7,CSAALTSELSYEQYF,TGCAGTGCAGCCCTTACTAGCGAACTCTCCTACGAGCAGTACTTC
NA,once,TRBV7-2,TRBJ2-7,CASSSQRVDGRGEQYF,TGTGCCAGCAGTTCCCAGCGGGTGGATGGAAGGGGGGAGCAGTACTTC
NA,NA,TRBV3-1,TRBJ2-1,CASSQSSVPNEQFF,TGTGCCAGCAGCCAATCCTCCGTACCCAATGAGCAGTTCTTC
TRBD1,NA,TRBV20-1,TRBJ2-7,CSASKGAAVYEQYF,TGCAGTGCTAGCAAGGGGGCTGCGGTCTACGAGCAGTACTTC
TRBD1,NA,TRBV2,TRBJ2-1,CASIFDRVGEQFF,TGTGCCAGCATCTTCGACAGGGTCGGTGAGCAGTTCTTC
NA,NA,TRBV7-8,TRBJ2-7,CASSQRGRDEQYF,TGTGCCAGCAGCCAAAGGGGTCGGGACGAGCAGTACTTC
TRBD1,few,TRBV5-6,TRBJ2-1,CASSRDRVVGEQFF,TGTGCCAGCAGCCGCGACAGGGTCGTGGGTGAGCAGTTCTTC
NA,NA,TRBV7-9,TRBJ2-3,CASSLEVRAQYF,TGTGCCAGCAGCTTAGAGGTCAGAGCGCAGTATTTT
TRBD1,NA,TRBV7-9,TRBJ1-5,CASSVQGDQPQHF,TGTGCCAGCAGCGTTCAGGGGGATCAGCCCCAGCATTTT
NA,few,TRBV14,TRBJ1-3,CASRSAGISGNTIYF,TGTGCCAGCAGGTCCGCAGGCATCTCTGGAAACACCATATATTTT